This T cell receptor (beta chain) was identified in a study of T cells after yellow fever vaccination. CDR1 is DFQATT and CDR2 is SNEGSKA in the germline V gene (reference sequence). The CDR3 is 13 amino acids. V dropped 3 bases and J dropped 7 bases, with 13 bases sitting between them. TCRdb itself ran the 5' RACE reads through MiXCR, one entry per CDR3 protein. The data show a few hundred thousand distinct CDR3 sequences, about 15% seen once. This receptor was obtained from a man younger than 35 who received the YFV17D yellow fever vaccine. This specimen was PBMCs, taken about 5 days after the first yellow fever vaccination. The chain couples TRBV20-1 to TRBJ1-5; D remains unclear. This CDR3 is CSARRSSEQPQHF. CDR3 coding DNA: TGCAGTGCTAGGAGGTCGTCGGAACAGCCCCAGCATTTT.